This TCR beta chain was documented in a study of blood T cell repertoires in COVID-19 (dated by TCRdb to the early 2020s). The study in broad terms: Samples covering the acute and convalescent phases of COVID-19 were provided by collaborators in the United States, Italy and Spain. The samples were drawn from two sources: the first 160 participants of the ongoing ImmuneRACE study, and 950 to 1,500 subjects contributed by 6 global collaborators. Deeply sampled blood TCRbeta repertoires from subjects exposed to, actively infected with, or recovered from COVID-19 were included in the dataset. Where HLA class I and class II types were available, the types were taken from metadata supplied by the sample provider, not from assay-based typing. Sample metadata almost always included a de-identified subject ID, COVID-19 status, age in years and sex. The prospective study material was composed of cDNA or gDNA derived from T cells, B-cell-depleted T cells, or PBMCs. The repertoires were released in a freely available public database meant as a resource for research on the immune response to SARS-CoV-2. Results and caveats for the whole study, not just this receptor: Clinical and demographic metadata were provided uncurated, with the amount varying by source and participant.

The collaborating institutions used their own protocols to collect whole blood in K2EDTA tubes. For TCRbeta analysis, collaborators shipped samples as frozen whole blood, isolated PBMCs, or DNA extracted from either of those sample types. The immunoSEQ Assay, a bias-controlled multiplex PCR, was used to amplify TCRbeta CDR3 regions from genomic DNA. For the original study's pipeline: The number of nucleated cells in each sample was estimated by amplification of reference gene primers within the assay. Sequence reads were collapsed and filtered to measure the absolute abundance of every unique TCRbeta CDR3 rearrangement. For each sample, productive Simpson clonality was calculated as the square root of Simpson's diversity index across productive rearrangements. Drawn from immuneACCESS, this table holds only the in-frame rearrangements with V and J called that TCRdb kept. Clones are partly lost; checked studies trace under half to an unresolved V gene and leave the rest unexplained. The DNA gave D and trimming, while V, J and clone size come from that table. For this sample there are around 80,000 clones; more than 80% appear just once. The top ten clones comprise 0.65% to 0.9% of the sample.

In the case of this clone: It lacks a known antigen. Base-call qualities are not available, and no considerably larger clone is one nucleotide away.

Germline trimming amounts to 4 bases on V and 0 bases on J, with 10 as the count of junction bases outside the gene matches. The germline V gene sets CDR1 to LGHNA and CDR2 to YNFKEQ. Inclusive of the bounding cysteine and phenylalanine, the CDR3 is 18 residues long. This entry keeps only the CDR3 DNA: 54 bases, framed from base 1. Rearrangement joined TRBV4-2 to TRBJ2-5; a stretch of 11 junction bases matches TRBD2. Sequenced input: peripheral blood. The sequence was collected from an elderly woman with acute or convalescent COVID-19. The DNA is TGTGCCAGCAGCCTTGTAGCGGGAGGGCCGAGATACCAAGAGACCCAGTACTTC. Its translation reads: CASSLVAGGPRYQETQYF.